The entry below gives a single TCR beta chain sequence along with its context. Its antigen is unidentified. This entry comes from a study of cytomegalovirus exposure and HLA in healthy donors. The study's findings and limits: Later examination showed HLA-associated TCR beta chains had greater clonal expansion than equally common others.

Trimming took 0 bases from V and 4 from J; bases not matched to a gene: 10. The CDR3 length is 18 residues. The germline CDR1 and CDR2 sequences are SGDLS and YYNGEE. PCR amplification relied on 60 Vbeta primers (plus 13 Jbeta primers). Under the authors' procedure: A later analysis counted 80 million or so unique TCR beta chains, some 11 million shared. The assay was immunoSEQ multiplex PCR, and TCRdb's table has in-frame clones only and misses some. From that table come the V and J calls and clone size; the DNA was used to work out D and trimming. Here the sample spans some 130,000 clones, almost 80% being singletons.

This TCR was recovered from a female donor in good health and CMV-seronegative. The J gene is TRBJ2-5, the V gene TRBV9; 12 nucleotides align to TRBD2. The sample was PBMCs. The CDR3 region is CASSVASLAGGPGETQYF. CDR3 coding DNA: TGTGCCAGCAGCGTAGCAAGTCTAGCGGGAGGGCCGGGAGAGACCCAGTACTTC.